This T cell receptor beta chain stems from a study of shared clonotypes between healthy human individuals (dated by TCRdb to 2018 to 2021). About the study as a whole: A couple of women and a few men aged 18 to 49 years were included in the cohort. For each donor, CD4 naive and CD4 memory were each run on three plates, CD8 naive on two plates, and CD8 memory on one plate. To estimate repertoire size and how much clonotypes are shared between individuals, the study performed deep sequencing of blood TCR repertoires from roughly five healthy adults. Different laboratories and diverse techniques were used to prepare libraries and sequence TCR repertoires, to increase sequencing depth and limit assay-specific biases. Between about 0.8 and 9 billion PBMCs per donor were obtained by leukapheresis. Overall study results and their limits: Sharing across a handful of donors was observed for approximately 5% of naive CD4, over 3% of naive CD8, about 2.5% of memory CD4, and roughly 0.43% of memory CD8 clonotypes. Larger estimated clonotype richness was generally found for naive subsets than for memory subsets. The genetic and exposure-history diversity represented was limited by the small number of donors. Based on pairwise subsampling, the degree of clonotype sharing among donors was expected to be affected by sequencing depth. Sampling was restricted to blood, and TCR repertoires in tissues likely differ from the TCR repertoires found in blood. Higher generation probabilities were observed for clonotypes shared by all four sorted-subset donors than for non-shared clonotypes. Incomplete sequencing was indicated by rarefaction of sorted-subset datasets, despite the large sequencing depth.

TCR CDR3 regions were amplified from genomic DNA by multiplex PCR using the deep immunoSEQ assay. Genomic DNA extracted from each cell subset was distributed evenly over all wells of several immunoSEQ 96-well plates, and each plate served as one replicate. For sorted subsets, each replicate PCR was loaded with 200 ng genomic DNA, equivalent to about 30,000 T cell genomes. Purified libraries were quantified with a Qubit 3.0 fluorometer, sized on a Bioanalyzer 2100, and re-quantified with the KAPA Library Quantification kit. A separate single-read 150-cycle Illumina NextSeq 550 flow cell was used to sequence each immunoSEQ 96-well plate. Per the source publication's procedure: Because the immunoSEQ output included only junctional sequences and no quality scores, the filtering could not be the same as the filtering used for full-length reads. Sequences were annotated with PyIR, a Python wrapper for IgBLAST v1.9, using IMGT germline references to assign V/J genes and CDR3. Any read was removed if the V/J assignment was weak (E-value above 1e-6), the CDR3 was missing, or the read contained stop codons, out-of-frame junctions, or ambiguous translated residues. V3J clonotypes were defined as sequences sharing an identical inferred V gene, J gene, and CDR3 amino acid sequence. The percentage overlap between two repertoires was calculated by dividing the number of shared unique clonotypes by the size of the smaller repertoire. Richness of each repertoire was evaluated using RTK rarefaction, the Chao1 estimator, and Recon v2.1 estimates of unobserved clonotypes. Generation probabilities were computed with OLGA for all TCRbeta clonotypes obtained by the gDNA method from a few donors. As stored in TCRdb, this immuneACCESS dataset retains in-frame rearrangements with V and J assigned. A fraction of the clones does not appear; measured against another copy, unresolved V genes explain less than half of the discrepancy, and the remainder lacks a known reason. That table gives V, J and clone size, and the DNA gave D and trimming. This sample gives millions of clones in total; approximately 94% of them show up just once. Roughly 0.14% of the sample lies in the top ten.

CDR1 is given as MNHEY and CDR2 as SMNVEV, both from the germline V gene (reference sequence). Reading from cysteine to phenylalanine, the CDR3 counts 16 amino acids. The CDR3 DNA has 48 bases and is translated from base 1. V sheds 7 bases and J sheds 5 bases, leaving 18 bases between their ends. In regard to this clone: What antigen it recognizes has not been identified. No much larger clonotype is one base removed from it; base qualities were not supplied.

Healthy HIV-negative adults with no recently reported acute infections or vaccinations were included as donors. All donors were Caucasian adults living in Nashville, Tennessee, USA. Magnetic negative selection was used to enrich CD4+ T cells, after which naive cells were positively selected on CD45RA and the negative fraction became the memory subset. Blood was obtained by leukapheresis, after which PBMCs were separated by Ficoll-Histopaque density gradient centrifugation and cryopreserved in liquid nitrogen vapor phase. Analytical flow cytometry was used to check the purity and quantity of each magnetically sorted T cell population. From each sorted fraction, genomic DNA was isolated and quantified by UV absorbance on a Nanodrop 2000c.

The sequence is built from TRBV27 and TRBJ1-6; the D gene cannot be named for sure. The specimen sequenced was naive CD4+ T cells sorted from blood. The sample's cell subset or site label is to be understood as: CD45RA+ positively selected. This sequence was found in a man aged 18 to 35 in good health. The sequenced DNA: TGTGCCAGCACCCCGAGCGCGGGCCCCAATAATTCACCCCTCCACTTT. This is translated as CASTPSAGPNNSPLHF.